This is a list of T cell receptor beta chains from one sample in a study of blood T cells in healthy people across ages. TCRdb redid the calling of the 5' RACE reads with MiXCR, one entry per CDR3 protein. The profile shows about 730,000 distinct CDR3 sequences, 40% to 45% of them singletons. Sequenced sample: blood. These receptors all come from a woman in her sixties in good health. Both conserved end residues are part of each CDR3. D genes are given only for firm matches. Some rows have no size entry. The others give once, few or many, or a class for an expanded clone.

clone_size j_call v_call d_call cdr3_nt cdr3_aa
- TRBJ2-7 TRBV6-5 - TGTGCCAGCAGTTACGAGGGGTTCTCCTACAATGAGCAGTACTTC CASSYEGFSYNEQYF
- TRBJ2-7 TRBV7-2 TRBD1 TGTGCCAGCAGCCTCTACAGGGGATCCTACGAGCAGTACTTC CASSLYRGSYEQYF
- TRBJ2-7 TRBV10-2 - TGCGCCAGCAGCCTTGAGGTGAACAGAAGCGAGGAAGAGCAGTACTTC CASSLEVNRSEEEQYF
- TRBJ1-2 TRBV20-1 - TGCAGTGCTAGTGTCTCAGGGTCGAACTATGGCTACACCTTC CSASVSGSNYGYTF
- TRBJ2-4 TRBV7-2 - TGTGCCAGCAGCTTAGCCAGCGACGGCATTCAGTACTTC CASSLASDGIQYF
- TRBJ2-5 TRBV15 TRBD1 TGTGCCACCAGCCCACGGACAGGGGGCGTCGAGACCCAGTACTTC CATSPRTGGVETQYF
few TRBJ1-1 TRBV18 TRBD1 TGTGCCAGCTCACCCTACGGACAGGGGGCAGGGACTGAAGCTTTCTTT CASSPYGQGAGTEAFF
few TRBJ2-5 TRBV12-3/TRBV12-4 - TGTGCCAGCAGTTTCACGGGGGTGCAGGAGACCCAGTACTTC CASSFTGVQETQYF
- TRBJ1-2 TRBV30 TRBD1 TGTGCCTGGAGTGTAGACAGGGGGTTTGGCTACACCTTC CAWSVDRGFGYTF
many TRBJ2-1 TRBV7-2 TRBD2 TGTGCCAGCAGCTTAGGGGTTTCGGGGACTAGCGGGCACAATGAGCAGTTCTTC CASSLGVSGTSGHNEQFF
- TRBJ2-3 TRBV5-1 TRBD2 TGCGCCAGCAGCCGACCTAGCGGGGAAAAAGATATGCAGTATTTT CASSRPSGEKDMQYF
few TRBJ2-1 TRBV7-9 - TGTGCCAGCAGCCACGGCAGGGACTTAAACAATGAGCAGTTCTTC CASSHGRDLNNEQFF
many TRBJ2-7 TRBV5-1 - TGCGCCAGCAGCGCCGGAACCGCGGGGAACGAGCAGTACTTC CASSAGTAGNEQYF
- TRBJ2-5 TRBV28 TRBD1 TGTGCCAGCAGCCCAGGGGGCACGTTGGAGACCCAGTACTTC CASSPGGTLETQYF
- TRBJ2-7 TRBV9 - TGTGCCAGCAGCGTTTCCACGGGAGACGAGCAGTACTTC CASSVSTGDEQYF
- TRBJ2-3 TRBV7-8 - TGTGCCAGCAGCTTAATTACCACAGATACGCAGTATTTT CASSLITTDTQYF
few TRBJ2-5 TRBV12-3/TRBV12-4 - TGTGCCAGCAGAGCGACTGGGCCTCAAGAGACCCAGTACTTC CASRATGPQETQYF
- TRBJ2-1 TRBV28 TRBD2 TGTGCCAGCAGCTCCCCTTCTAGCGGGAGTCTCGATGAGCAGTTCTTC CASSSPSSGSLDEQFF
- TRBJ2-1 TRBV2 - TGTGCCAGCAGGAATCTAGGGGAGCAGTTCTTC CASRNLGEQFF
- TRBJ2-1 TRBV27 TRBD2 TGTGCCATCAGCCCCCGGCCAGCGGGGAATTACAATGAGCAGTTCTTC CAISPRPAGNYNEQFF
once TRBJ2-7 TRBV6-2/TRBV6-3 TRBD1 TGTGCCAGCCGCTTGGACAGGGCTTCCTCATACGAGCAGTACTTC CASRLDRASSYEQYF
- TRBJ2-7 TRBV9 TRBD2 TGTGCCAGCAGCGAAGCGGGAGGAATTTACGAGCAGTACTTC CASSEAGGIYEQYF
- TRBJ1-2 TRBV6-1 TRBD1 TGTGCCAGCAGTAGAGCCGGGACAGGGGATACTAACTATGGCTACACCTTC CASSRAGTGDTNYGYTF
- TRBJ2-7 TRBV4-1 TRBD1 TGCGCCAGCAGCCAAGTCCGGACAGGGCCCTACGAGCAGTACTTC CASSQVRTGPYEQYF
- TRBJ2-6 TRBV6-2/TRBV6-3 - TGTGCCAGCAGTTACTCCTCTTGGCAGATCTCTTGGGCCAACGTCCTGACTTTC CASSYSSWQISWANVLTF
many TRBJ2-1 TRBV2 - TGTGCCAGCAGGGTCAATGAGCAGTTCTTC CASRVNEQFF
- TRBJ2-3 TRBV9 - TGCGCCAGCAGCGTAGCTGGGGGGGGGCTAGCGGACACAGATACGCAGTATTTT CASSVAGGGLADTDTQYF
few TRBJ2-1 TRBV5-6 TRBD2 TGTGCCAGCCAGGGCGGGAGCGGCGCCTACAATGAGCAGTTCTTC CASQGGSGAYNEQFF
- TRBJ1-1 TRBV3-1 - TGTGCCAGCAGCCAAGCTGCCGGAGGGAACACTGAAGCTTTCTTT CASSQAAGGNTEAFF
- TRBJ2-5 TRBV7-9 TRBD2 TGTGCCAGCAGATATCATGTGACTAGCGGGAGGGCTCGTGGGACCCAGTACTTC CASRYHVTSGRARGTQYF
few TRBJ2-1 TRBV20-1 TRBD2 TGCAGTGCCGATATATCGACTAGCCCCTCCAATGAGCAGTTCTTC CSADISTSPSNEQFF
- TRBJ2-5 TRBV12-3/TRBV12-4 - TGTGCCAGCAGTTTGGGAGCGGTCCCATTGACCCAGTACTTC CASSLGAVPLTQYF
few TRBJ2-1 TRBV4-3 - TGCGCCAGCAGCCAAGATTGGGATGGGGGGCGAAACAATGAGCAGTTCTTC CASSQDWDGGRNNEQFF
once TRBJ2-7 TRBV20-1 TRBD2 TGCAGTGCCCCGACTAGCGGGGGGGTCAAGTACGAGCAGTACTTC CSAPTSGGVKYEQYF
- TRBJ2-1 TRBV15 TRBD1 TGTGCCACCAGCATGGACCCGGGACAGGGAATTTTAAATGAGCAGTTCTTC CATSMDPGQGILNEQFF
few TRBJ2-5 TRBV15 - TGTGCCACCAGCAGCGGCCGGCAAGAGACCCAGTACTTC CATSSGRQETQYF
few TRBJ2-7 TRBV9 - TGTGCCAGCAGCGTAGATTGGGGGTCCTCCTACGAGCAGTACTTC CASSVDWGSSYEQYF
- TRBJ1-2 TRBV28 - TGTGGGACAACGACTAACTATGGCTACACCTTC CGTTTNYGYTF
few TRBJ2-7 TRBV20-1 - TGCAGTGCTAGTAGGTCTAGGGGATCCTACGAGCAGTACTTC CSASRSRGSYEQYF
- TRBJ2-3 TRBV28 - TGTGCCAGCAGTTTGGACGGGGCGGACCCTACAGATACGCAGTATTTT CASSLDGADPTDTQYF
few TRBJ2-3 TRBV21-1 - TGTGCCAGCAGCAAGGGACCGATAGATACGCAGTATTTT CASSKGPIDTQYF
- TRBJ2-4 TRBV27 TRBD2 TGTGCCAGCAGTCCCTTAGCGGGAGTGAAGCAGTACTTC CASSPLAGVKQYF
few TRBJ2-1 TRBV9 TRBD1 TGTGCCAGCAGCACACAAACCGGGACAGGGGACTACAATGAGCAGTTCTTC CASSTQTGTGDYNEQFF
- TRBJ2-3 TRBV7-2 - TGTGCCAGCAGCTACGGCGGTAAGACCGGCACAGATACGCAGTATTTT CASSYGGKTGTDTQYF
- TRBJ2-5 TRBV20-1 - TGCAGTGCTAGAGATAGTCGAGCCGCCCAAGAGACCCAGTACTTC CSARDSRAAQETQYF
few TRBJ1-1 TRBV20-1 TRBD1 TGCAGTGCTACAGGGGGATCGGGGAACACTGAAGCTTTCTTT CSATGGSGNTEAFF
- TRBJ2-3 TRBV5-5 - TGTGCCAGCAGCTTGGATCCGGGGTCAGATACGCAGTATTTT CASSLDPGSDTQYF
few TRBJ2-5 TRBV30 - TGTGCCAGGACGAGTCTCGGGGTGGGGGAGACCCAGTACTTC CARTSLGVGETQYF
- TRBJ2-2 TRBV24-1 TRBD2 TGTGCCACAGCTAGCGGGGGGGATACCGGGGAGCTGTTTTTT CATASGGDTGELFF
few TRBJ1-5 TRBV7-2 - TGTGCCAGCAGCTTAAAGGTGGGAAATCAGCCCCAGCATTTT CASSLKVGNQPQHF
- TRBJ2-1 TRBV4-1 TRBD2 TGCGCCAGCAGCCATCACTCCGGGATTAGCGGGGGGGTTATCTACAATGAGCAGTTCTTC CASSHHSGISGGVIYNEQFF
few TRBJ2-3 TRBV20-1 - TGCAGTGCTAGAGATTGGGCGGAAAGCACAGATACGCAGTATTTT CSARDWAESTDTQYF
many TRBJ2-6 TRBV29-1 - TGCAGCATCGGGGACAATTTTTCTGGGGCCAACGTCCTGACTTTC CSIGDNFSGANVLTF
many TRBJ2-7 TRBV7-2 - TGTGCCAGCAGCTTAGGGACTCGCTACGAGCAGTACTTC CASSLGTRYEQYF
many TRBJ2-1 TRBV29-1 - TGCAGCGTTGCTGGGGGCCCGAGGAAGTTCTTC CSVAGGPRKFF
- TRBJ2-7 TRBV4-3 TRBD1 TGCGCCAGCAGCATAACCGGGACAGGGGGCGGTTACGAGCAGTACTTC CASSITGTGGGYEQYF
once TRBJ2-2 TRBV20-1 - TGCAGTGCTAGTAGAAGGTACACGAACACCGGGGAGCTGTTTTTT CSASRRYTNTGELFF
many TRBJ1-1 TRBV6-2/TRBV6-3 - TGTGCCAGCAAGAGGGGGGTTGAAGCTTTCTTT CASKRGVEAFF